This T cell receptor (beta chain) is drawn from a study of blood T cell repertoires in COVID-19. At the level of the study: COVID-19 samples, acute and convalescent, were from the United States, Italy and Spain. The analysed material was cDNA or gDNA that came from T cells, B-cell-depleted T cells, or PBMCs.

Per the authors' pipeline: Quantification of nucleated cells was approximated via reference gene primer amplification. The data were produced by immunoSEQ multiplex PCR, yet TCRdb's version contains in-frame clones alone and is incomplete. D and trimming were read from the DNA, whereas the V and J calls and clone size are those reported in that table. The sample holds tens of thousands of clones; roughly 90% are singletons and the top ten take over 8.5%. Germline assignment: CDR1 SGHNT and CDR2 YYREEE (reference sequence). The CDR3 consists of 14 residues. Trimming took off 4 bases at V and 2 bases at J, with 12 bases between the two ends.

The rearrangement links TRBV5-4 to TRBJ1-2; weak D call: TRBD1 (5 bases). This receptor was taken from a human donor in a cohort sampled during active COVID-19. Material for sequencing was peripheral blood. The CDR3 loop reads CASSGGEGNYGYTF. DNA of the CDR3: TGTGCCAGCAGCGGAGGGGAAGGGAACTATGGCTACACCTTC.